This T cell receptor beta chain was sequenced in a study of response to subunit inactivated influenza vaccine. Germline CDR1 and CDR2: MNHNS and SASEGT. The germline V and J ends were trimmed by 6 bases and 6 bases, with 15 bases remaining between them. This CDR3 has 14 amino acids. TCRdb fed the RT-PCR reads into MiXCR, producing one record per CDR3 protein. The repertoire includes about 170,000 distinct CDR3 sequences, around a tenth of them detected once, and roughly 40% sits in the top ten. This clonotype occurred a few times. V gene TRBV6-1 combines with J gene TRBJ2-4; possible D gene TRBD1, 6 bases. The origin of this receptor is a man aged 50 to 69 who received an inactivated influenza vaccine. Sequencing was performed on CD8+ T cells sorted from PBMCs, taken around 25 months after vaccination. CDR3: CASRVGAHVNIQYF. DNA of the CDR3: TGTGCCAGCAGGGTGGGGGCGCATGTAAACATTCAGTACTTC.